The subject of this entry is one T cell receptor beta chain. The antigen remains undetermined. This entry belongs to a study of T cell responses to AZD1222 COVID-19 vaccine. Study findings and constraints: Donors, mostly white British, included more females; clonal diversity was possibly underestimated.

Generated by immunoSEQ multiplex PCR, the TCRdb table keeps only in-frame clones and is missing some. The sample records some 180,000 clones, about 87% being singletons. Germline V gene data show CDR1 as MNHNY and CDR2 as SVGAGI (reference sequence). This CDR3 contains 16 residues. V was pared by 2 bases and J by 8 bases, with 16 bases between. This chain uses TRBV6-6 with TRBJ1-6; TRBD1 might be the D (5 bases). This specimen was peripheral blood, taken on day 0 of AZD1222 vaccination. This TCR came from an adult in good health. The CDR3, as DNA: TGTGCCAGCAGTTACCCTGCCGCAGGGCTGGATTCACCCCTCCACTTT. Protein sequence: CASSYPAAGLDSPLHF.